The T cell receptor beta chain described here comes from a study of T cell repertoires in cytomegalovirus infection. V was clipped by 9 bases and J by 4 bases; unmatched bases: 8. Germline V gene lookup returns CDR1 ENHRY and CDR2 SYGVKD. The CDR3 has 14 residues. At least ten counts were recorded for this clonotype. Its antigen is unknown. TCRdb re-analysed the reads in MiXCR, keeping a single row per CDR3 protein. The sample lists some 130,000 distinct CDR3 sequences; 24% were seen once. This sequence was found in a human donor in good health (CMV status not recorded). Some clones in this sample may be carry-over from other donors' samples. V gene TRBV10-3 combines with J gene TRBJ2-3; 9 nucleotides agree with TRBD1. The sequencing sample was made of PBMCs, sequenced either directly or after in vitro stimulation (not recorded which). As DNA, the CDR3 is TGTGCCATTGCCGGGACAGGGTTCCCAGATACGCAGTATTTT. Protein sequence: CAIAGTGFPDTQYF.